The 2 T cell receptor beta chains below come from one sample, sequenced in a study of control samples from healthy donors and cancer patients. Sequenced by immunoSEQ multiplex PCR; TCRdb stores in-frame clones only, minus some. The sample lists roughly 100,000 clones; about four fifths were seen once. Sequenced sample: blood. The receptor set was obtained from a woman aged 50 to 60 in good health.

The genes are TRBV4-3 and TRBJ2-5, with D maybe TRBD2 (5 bases). The CDR3 sequence is 14 residues long. Germline V gene lookup returns CDR1 LGHNA and CDR2 YSLEER. Trimming shortened V by 3 bases and J by 3 bases, and 11 bases separated the two germline ends. CDR3 bases: TGCGCCAGCAGCCATGGTACTAGGGAAGAGACCCAGTACTTC. Translation: CASSHGTREETQYF.

This rearrangement joins TRBV12-5 to TRBJ2-2; D remains unclear. The CDR3 is 12 amino acids. Germline V lookup: CDR1 LGHNT, CDR2 FRNRAP. Trimming left V 7 bases short and J 3 bases short, with 6 bases between. The CDR3 DNA is TGTGCTAGTGACAAAGACACCGGGGAGCTGTTTTTT. Encoded protein: CASDKDTGELFF.